This T cell receptor (beta chain) was captured by sequencing in a study of blood T cell repertoires in COVID-19. On the study more broadly: Sites in the United States, Italy and Spain provided acute and convalescent COVID-19 samples. Sources were T cells, B-cell-depleted T cells, or PBMCs; the material itself was cDNA or gDNA.

The CDR3 is 11 residues long. Trimming cost V 4 bases and J 4 bases, with 5 bases left between them. The germline V gene encodes CDR1 GTSNPN and CDR2 SVGIG (reference sequence). Authors' data handling: From reference gene primer amplification, estimates of nucleated cell counts were derived. The repertoire was sequenced with immunoSEQ multiplex PCR; TCRdb's copy has only in-frame clones and lacks some. V and J calls and clone size are given by that table; D and trimming were obtained from the DNA. The sample lists about 44,000 clones; 84% were seen once. The chain joins TRBV30 to TRBJ1-3, with D possibly matching TRBD1 (5 bases). The sequencing input was peripheral blood. This TCR came from a human donor in a cohort sampled during active COVID-19. In nucleotides, the CDR3 is TGTGCCTGGACAGGGGGAAACACCATATATTTT. It is translated as CAWTGGNTIYF.